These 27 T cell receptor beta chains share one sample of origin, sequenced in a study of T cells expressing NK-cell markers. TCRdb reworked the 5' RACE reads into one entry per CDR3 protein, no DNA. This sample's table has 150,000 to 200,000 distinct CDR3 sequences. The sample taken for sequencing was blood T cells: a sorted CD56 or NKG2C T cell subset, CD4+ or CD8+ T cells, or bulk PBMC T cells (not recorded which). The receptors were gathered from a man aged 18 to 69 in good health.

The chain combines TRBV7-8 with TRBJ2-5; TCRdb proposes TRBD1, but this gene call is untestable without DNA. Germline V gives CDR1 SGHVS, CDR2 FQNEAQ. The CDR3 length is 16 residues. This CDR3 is CASSLGVTEYQETQYF.

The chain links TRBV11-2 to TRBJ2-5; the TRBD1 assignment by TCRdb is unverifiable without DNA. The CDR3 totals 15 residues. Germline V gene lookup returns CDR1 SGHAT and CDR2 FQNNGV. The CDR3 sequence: CASRQYQGAWETQYF.

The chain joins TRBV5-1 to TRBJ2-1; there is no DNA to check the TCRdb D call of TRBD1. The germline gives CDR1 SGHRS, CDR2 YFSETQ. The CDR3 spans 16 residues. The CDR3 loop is CASSPGTGASYNEQFF. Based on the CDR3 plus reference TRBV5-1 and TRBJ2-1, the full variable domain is KAGVTQTPRYLIKTRGQQVTLSCSPISGHRSVSWYQQTPGQGLQFLFEYFSETQRNKGNFPGRFSGRQFSNSRSEMNVSTLELGDSALYLCASSPGTGASYNEQFFGPGTRLTVL.

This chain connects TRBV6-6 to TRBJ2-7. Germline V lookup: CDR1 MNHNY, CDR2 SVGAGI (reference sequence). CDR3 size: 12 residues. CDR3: CASVGISYEQYF.

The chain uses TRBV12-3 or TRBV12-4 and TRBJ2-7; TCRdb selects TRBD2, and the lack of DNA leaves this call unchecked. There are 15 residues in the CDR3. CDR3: CASSSTSGEGYEQYF.

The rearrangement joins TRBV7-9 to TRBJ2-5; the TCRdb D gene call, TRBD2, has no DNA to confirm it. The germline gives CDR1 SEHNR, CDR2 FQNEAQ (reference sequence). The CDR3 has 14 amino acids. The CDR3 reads CASSITGADETQYF.

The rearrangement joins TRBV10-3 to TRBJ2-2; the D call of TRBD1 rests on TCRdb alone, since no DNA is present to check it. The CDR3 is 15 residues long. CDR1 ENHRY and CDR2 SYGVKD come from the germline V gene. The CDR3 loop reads CAISEPGQGPGELFF.

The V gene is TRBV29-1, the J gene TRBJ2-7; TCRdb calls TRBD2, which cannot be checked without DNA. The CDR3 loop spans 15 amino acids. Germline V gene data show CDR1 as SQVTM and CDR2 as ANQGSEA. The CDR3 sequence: CSVERLADESYEQYF.

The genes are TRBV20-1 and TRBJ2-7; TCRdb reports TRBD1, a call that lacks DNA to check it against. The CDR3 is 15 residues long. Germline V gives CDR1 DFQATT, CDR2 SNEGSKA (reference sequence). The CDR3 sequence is CSARDVRGAGGEQYF.

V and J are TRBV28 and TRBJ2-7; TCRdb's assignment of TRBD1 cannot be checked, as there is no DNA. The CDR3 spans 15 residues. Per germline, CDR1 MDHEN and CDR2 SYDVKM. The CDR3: CASSSRDRAGGEQYF.

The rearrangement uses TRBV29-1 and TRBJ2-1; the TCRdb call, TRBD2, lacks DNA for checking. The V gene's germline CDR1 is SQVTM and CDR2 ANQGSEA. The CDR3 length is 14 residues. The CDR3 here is CSVEDPLVSNEQFF.

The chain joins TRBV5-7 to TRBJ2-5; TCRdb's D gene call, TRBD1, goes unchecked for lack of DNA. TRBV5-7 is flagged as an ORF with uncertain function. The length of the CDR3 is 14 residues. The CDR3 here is CASSIEDRGLTQYF.

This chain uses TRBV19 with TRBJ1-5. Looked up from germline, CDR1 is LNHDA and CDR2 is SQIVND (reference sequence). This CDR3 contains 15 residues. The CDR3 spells CASKGAHYSNQPQHF. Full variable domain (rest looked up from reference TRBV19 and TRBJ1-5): DGGITQSPKYLFRKEGQNVTLSCEQNLNHDAMYWYRQDPGQGLRLIYYSQIVNDFQKGDIAEGYSVSREKKESFPLTVTSAQKNPTAFYLCASKGAHYSNQPQHFGDGTRLSIL.

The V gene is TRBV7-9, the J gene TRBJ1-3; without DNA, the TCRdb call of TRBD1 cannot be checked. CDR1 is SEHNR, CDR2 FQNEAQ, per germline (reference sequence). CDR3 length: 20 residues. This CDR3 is CASSKGSGTGILSSGNTIYF.

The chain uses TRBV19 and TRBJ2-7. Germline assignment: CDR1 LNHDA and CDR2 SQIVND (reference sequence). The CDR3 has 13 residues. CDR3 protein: CASSITASYEQYF.

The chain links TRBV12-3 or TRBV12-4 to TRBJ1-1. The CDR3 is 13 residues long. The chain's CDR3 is CASSLTLVDEAFF.

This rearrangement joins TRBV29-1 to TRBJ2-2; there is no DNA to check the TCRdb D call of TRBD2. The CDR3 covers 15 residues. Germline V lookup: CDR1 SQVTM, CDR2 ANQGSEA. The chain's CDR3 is CSVEGAGGSTGELFF.

CDR3 protein: CASSMGLAGFTDTQYF. The chain combines TRBV5-6 with TRBJ2-3; TCRdb picks TRBD2, but there is no DNA to check that call. Germline V gives CDR1 SGHDT, CDR2 YYEEEE. The CDR3 loop spans 16 amino acids.

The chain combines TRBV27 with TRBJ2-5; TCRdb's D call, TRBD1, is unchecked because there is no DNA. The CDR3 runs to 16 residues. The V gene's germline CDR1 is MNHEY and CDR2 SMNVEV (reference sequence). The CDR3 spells CASSLGGRLGIETQYF.

CDR3 residues: CASSPRTPYNSPLHF. The rearrangement links TRBV12-3 or TRBV12-4 to TRBJ1-6; lacking DNA, the TRBD1 call made by TCRdb goes unchecked. There are 15 residues in the CDR3.

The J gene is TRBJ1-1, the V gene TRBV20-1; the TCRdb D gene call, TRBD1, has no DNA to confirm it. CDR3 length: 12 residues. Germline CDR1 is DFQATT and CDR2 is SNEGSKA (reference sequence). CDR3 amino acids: CSLRERETEAFF.

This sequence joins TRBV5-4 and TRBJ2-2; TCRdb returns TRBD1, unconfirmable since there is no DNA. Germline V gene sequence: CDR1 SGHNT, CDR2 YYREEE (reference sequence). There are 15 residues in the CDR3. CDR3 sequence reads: CASSPTGGDTGELFF.

CDR3 residues: CASSEREKLFF. The chain employs TRBV2 and TRBJ1-4. Germline lookup yields CDR1 SNHLY and CDR2 FYNNEI. The CDR3 spans 11 residues.

CDR3 residues: CASSFGATRGDIQYF. V usage is TRBV5-1 and J usage is TRBJ2-4; TCRdb proposes TRBD1, but this gene call is untestable without DNA. This CDR3 has 15 amino acids. CDR1 and CDR2 from the germline V gene are SGHRS and YFSETQ. The full variable domain, in which reference TRBV5-1 and TRBJ2-4 provide the parts outside the CDR3, is KAGVTQTPRYLIKTRGQQVTLSCSPISGHRSVSWYQQTPGQGLQFLFEYFSETQRNKGNFPGRFSGRQFSNSRSEMNVSTLELGDSALYLCASSFGATRGDIQYFGAGTRLSVL.

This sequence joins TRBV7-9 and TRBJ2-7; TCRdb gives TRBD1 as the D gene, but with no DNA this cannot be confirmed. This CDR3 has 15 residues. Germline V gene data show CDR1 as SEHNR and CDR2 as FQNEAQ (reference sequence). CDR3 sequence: CASSYGGRGYNEQYF.

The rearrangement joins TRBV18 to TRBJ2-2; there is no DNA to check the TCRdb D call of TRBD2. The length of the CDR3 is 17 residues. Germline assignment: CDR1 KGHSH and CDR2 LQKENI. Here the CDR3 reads CASSPRTPPVNTGELFF. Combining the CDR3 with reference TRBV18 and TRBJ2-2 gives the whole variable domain NAGVMQNPRHLVRRRGQEARLRCSPMKGHSHVYWYRQLPEEGLKFMVYLQKENIIDESGMPKERFSAEFPKEGPSILRIQQVVRGDSAAYFCASSPRTPPVNTGELFFGEGSRLTVL.

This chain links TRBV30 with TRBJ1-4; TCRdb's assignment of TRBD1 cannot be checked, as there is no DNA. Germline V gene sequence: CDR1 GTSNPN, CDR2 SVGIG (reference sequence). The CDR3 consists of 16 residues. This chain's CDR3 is CAYTGDIFATNEKLFF.